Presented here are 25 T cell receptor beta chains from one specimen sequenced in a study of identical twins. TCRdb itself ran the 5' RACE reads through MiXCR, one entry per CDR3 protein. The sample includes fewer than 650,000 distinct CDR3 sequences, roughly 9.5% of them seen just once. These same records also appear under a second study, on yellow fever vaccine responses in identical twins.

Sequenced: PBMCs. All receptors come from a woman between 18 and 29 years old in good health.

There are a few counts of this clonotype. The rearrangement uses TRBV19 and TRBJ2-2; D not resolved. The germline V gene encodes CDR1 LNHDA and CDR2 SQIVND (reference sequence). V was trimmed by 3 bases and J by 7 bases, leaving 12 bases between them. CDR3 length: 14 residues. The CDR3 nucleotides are TGTGCCAGTAGTATCCCGGCACCCCGCGGGGAGCTGTTTTTT. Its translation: CASSIPAPRGELFF.

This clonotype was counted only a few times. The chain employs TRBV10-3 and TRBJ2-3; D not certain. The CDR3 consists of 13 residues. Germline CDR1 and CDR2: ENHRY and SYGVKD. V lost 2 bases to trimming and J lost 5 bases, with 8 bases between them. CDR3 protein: CAISELTVDTQYF. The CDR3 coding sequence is TGTGCCATCAGTGAGCTAACTGTAGATACGCAGTATTTT.

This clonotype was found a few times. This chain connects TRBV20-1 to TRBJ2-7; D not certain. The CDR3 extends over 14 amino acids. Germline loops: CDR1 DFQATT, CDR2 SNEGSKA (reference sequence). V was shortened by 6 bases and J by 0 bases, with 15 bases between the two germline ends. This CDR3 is CSAPFKGASYEQYF. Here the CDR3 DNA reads TGCAGTGCCCCGTTTAAAGGAGCCTCCTACGAGCAGTACTTC.

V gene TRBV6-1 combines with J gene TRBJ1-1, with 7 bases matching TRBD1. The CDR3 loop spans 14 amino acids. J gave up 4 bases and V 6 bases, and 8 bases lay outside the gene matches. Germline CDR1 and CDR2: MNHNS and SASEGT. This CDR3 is CASRGQASRTEAFF. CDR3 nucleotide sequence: TGTGCCAGCAGAGGACAGGCGTCACGCACTGAAGCTTTCTTT.

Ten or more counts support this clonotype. CDR3 nucleotides: TGTGCCAGCAGCTCGGGACAGGGACTTAATCAGCCCCAGCATTTT. Translating gives CASSSGQGLNQPQHF. This chain uses TRBV7-9 with TRBJ1-5; 9 bases are a match to TRBD1. Germline lookup yields CDR1 SEHNR and CDR2 FQNEAQ (reference sequence). CDR3 length equals 15 residues. The trim removed 4 bases at V and 4 bases at J, leaving 5 bases unmatched.

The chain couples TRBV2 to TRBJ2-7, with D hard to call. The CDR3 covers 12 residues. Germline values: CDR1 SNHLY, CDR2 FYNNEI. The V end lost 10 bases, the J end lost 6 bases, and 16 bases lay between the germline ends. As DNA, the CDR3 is TGTGCCACCAGGTTCCAGGCGGTCGAGCAGTACTTC. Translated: CATRFQAVEQYF.

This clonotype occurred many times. The chain's CDR3 is CASSYAAGLQETQYF. The CDR3 DNA reads TGTGCCAGCAGCTACGCAGCGGGCCTCCAAGAGACCCAGTACTTC. The chain uses TRBV3-1 and TRBJ2-5; tentative D call: TRBD2 (6 bases). CDR3 length: 15 amino acids. The V gene lost 5 bases and the J gene lost 1 base, with 14 bases spanning the gap. CDR1 and CDR2 (germline): LGHDT, YNNKEL (reference sequence).

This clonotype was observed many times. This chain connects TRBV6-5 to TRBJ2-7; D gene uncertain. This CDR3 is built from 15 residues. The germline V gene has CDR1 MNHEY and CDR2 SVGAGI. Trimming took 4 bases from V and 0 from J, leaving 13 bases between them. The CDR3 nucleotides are TGTGCCAGCAGTTCCCCGACACTGAGCTCCTACGAGCAGTACTTC. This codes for CASSSPTLSSYEQYF.

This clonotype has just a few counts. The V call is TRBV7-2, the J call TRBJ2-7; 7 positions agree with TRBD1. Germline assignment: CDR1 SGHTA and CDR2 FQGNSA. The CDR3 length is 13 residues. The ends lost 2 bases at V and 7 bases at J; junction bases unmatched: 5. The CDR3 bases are TGTGCCAGCAGCTTAAGACAGGGATTGGAGCAGTACTTC. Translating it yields CASSLRQGLEQYF.

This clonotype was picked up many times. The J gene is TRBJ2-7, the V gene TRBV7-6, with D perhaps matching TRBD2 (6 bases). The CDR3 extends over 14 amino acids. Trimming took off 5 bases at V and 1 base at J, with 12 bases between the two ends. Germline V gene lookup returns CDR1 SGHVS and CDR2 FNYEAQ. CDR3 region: CASSPGTLSYEQYF. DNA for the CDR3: TGTGCCAGCAGCCCCGGGACTCTATCCTACGAGCAGTACTTC.

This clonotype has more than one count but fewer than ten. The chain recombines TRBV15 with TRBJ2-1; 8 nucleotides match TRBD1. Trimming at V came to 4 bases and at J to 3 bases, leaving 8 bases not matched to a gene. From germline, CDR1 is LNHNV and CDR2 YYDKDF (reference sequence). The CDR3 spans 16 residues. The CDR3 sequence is CATSKAGTGIYNEQFF. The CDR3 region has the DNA TGTGCCACCAGCAAAGCCGGGACAGGTATCTACAATGAGCAGTTCTTC.

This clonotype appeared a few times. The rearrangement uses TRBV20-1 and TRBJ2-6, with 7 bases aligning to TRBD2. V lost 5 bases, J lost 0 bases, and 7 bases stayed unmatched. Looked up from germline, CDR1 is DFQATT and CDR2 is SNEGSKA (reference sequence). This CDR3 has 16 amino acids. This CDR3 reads CSAPLAHSSGANVLTF. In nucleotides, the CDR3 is TGCAGTGCTCCACTAGCGCATAGCTCTGGGGCCAACGTCCTGACTTTC.

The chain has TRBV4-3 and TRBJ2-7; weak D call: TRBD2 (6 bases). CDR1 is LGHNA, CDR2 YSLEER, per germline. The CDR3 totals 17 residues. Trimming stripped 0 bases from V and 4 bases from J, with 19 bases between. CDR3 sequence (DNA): TGCGCCAGCAGCCAAGATCGGATTATCGGGGGTTGGTACGAGCAGTACTTC. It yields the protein CASSQDRIIGGWYEQYF.

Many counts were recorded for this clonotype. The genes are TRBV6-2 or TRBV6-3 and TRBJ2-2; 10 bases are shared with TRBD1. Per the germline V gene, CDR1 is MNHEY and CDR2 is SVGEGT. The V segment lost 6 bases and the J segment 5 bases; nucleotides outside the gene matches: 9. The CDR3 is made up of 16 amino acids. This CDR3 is CASSSDRGPGTGELFF. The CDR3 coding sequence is TGTGCCAGCAGCTCCGACAGGGGGCCGGGGACCGGGGAGCTGTTTTTT.

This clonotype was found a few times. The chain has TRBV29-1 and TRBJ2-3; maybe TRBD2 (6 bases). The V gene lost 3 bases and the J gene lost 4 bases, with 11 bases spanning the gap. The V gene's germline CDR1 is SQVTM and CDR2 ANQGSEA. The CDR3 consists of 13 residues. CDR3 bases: TGCAGCGTTGAGGGGGGTGGGGCAGATACGCAGTATTTT. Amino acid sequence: CSVEGGGADTQYF.

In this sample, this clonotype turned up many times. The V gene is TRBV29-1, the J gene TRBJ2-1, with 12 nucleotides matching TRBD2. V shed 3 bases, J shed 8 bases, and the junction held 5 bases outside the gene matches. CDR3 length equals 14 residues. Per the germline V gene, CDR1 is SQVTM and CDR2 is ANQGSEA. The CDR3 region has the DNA TGCAGCGTTGACTCTAGCGGGAGGGCCGATGAGCAGTTCTTC. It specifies CSVDSSGRADEQFF.

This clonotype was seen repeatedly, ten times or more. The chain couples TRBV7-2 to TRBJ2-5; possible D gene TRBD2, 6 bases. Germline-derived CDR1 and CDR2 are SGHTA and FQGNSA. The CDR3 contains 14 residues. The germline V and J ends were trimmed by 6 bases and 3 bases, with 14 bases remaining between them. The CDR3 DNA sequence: TGTGCCAGCAGAACCTGGGGCGGGGAAGAGACCCAGTACTTC. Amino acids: CASRTWGGEETQYF.

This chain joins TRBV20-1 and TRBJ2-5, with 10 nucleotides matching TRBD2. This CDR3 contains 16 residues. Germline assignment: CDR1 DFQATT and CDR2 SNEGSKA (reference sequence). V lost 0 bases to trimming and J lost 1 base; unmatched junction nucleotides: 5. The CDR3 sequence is CSARDLWTSGQETQYF. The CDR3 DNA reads TGCAGTGCTAGAGACCTCTGGACTAGCGGCCAAGAGACCCAGTACTTC.

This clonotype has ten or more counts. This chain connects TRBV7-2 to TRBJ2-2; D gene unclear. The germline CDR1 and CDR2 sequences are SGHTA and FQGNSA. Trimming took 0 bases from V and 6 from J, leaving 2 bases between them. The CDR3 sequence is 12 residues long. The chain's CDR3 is CASSLAPGELFF. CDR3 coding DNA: TGTGCCAGCAGCTTAGCCCCCGGGGAGCTGTTTTTT.

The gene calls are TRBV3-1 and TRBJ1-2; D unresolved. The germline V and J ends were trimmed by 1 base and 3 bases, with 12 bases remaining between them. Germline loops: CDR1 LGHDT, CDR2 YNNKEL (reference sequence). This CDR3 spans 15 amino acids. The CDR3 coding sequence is TGTGCCAGCAGCCAAGCACAGCTAGACGACTATGGCTACACCTTC. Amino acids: CASSQAQLDDYGYTF.

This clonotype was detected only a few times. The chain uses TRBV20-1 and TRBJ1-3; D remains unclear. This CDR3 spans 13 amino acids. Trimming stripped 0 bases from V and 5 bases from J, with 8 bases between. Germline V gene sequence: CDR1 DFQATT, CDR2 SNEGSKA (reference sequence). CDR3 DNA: TGCAGTGCTAGAGATTACAGAAGAAACACCATATATTTT. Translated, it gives CSARDYRRNTIYF.

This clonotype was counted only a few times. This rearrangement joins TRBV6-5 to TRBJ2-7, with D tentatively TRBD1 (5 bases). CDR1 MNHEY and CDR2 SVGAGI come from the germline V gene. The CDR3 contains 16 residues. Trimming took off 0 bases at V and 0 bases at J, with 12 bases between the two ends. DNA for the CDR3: TGTGCCAGCAGTTACTCTCCGAGACAGAGCTCCTACGAGCAGTACTTC. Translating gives CASSYSPRQSSYEQYF.

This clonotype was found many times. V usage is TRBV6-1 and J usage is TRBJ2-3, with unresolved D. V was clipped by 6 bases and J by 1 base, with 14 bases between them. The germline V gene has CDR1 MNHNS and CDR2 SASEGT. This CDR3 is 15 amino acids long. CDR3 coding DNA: TGTGCCAGCAGCTGGGCAGGTCCTCGCACAGATACGCAGTATTTT. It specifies CASSWAGPRTDTQYF.

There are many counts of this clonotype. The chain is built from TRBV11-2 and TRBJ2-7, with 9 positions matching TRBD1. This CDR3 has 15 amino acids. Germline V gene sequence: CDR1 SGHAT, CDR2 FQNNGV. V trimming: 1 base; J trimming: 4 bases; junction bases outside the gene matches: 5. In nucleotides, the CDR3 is TGTGCCAGCAGCTTAGGTGGGACAGGGAATTACGAGCAGTACTTC. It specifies CASSLGGTGNYEQYF.

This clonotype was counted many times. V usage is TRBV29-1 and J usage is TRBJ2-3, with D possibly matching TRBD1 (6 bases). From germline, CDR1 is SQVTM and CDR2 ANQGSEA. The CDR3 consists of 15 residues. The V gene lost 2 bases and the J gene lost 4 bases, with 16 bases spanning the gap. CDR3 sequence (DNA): TGCAGCGTTGAACGGACAGACCAGACCCCAGATACGCAGTATTTT. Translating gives CSVERTDQTPDTQYF.